Listed below are T cell receptor beta chains from one sample, sequenced in a study of human T cells and chemical hapten exposure. Via MiXCR, TCRdb re-called the RACE reads, giving one row per CDR3 protein. Of under 200,000 distinct CDR3 sequences in the sample, approximately 29% are singletons; the top ten hold just under 3%. The sample here was whole blood, taken in connection with sensitization to the hapten diphenylcyclopropenone (DPC). These receptors came from a woman aged 30 to 39 with alopecia areata. Some clones in this sample may be carry-over from other donors' samples. The CDR3 runs from the conserved cysteine through the conserved F or W. The order of the fields is V gene, J gene, D gene, clone size, CDR3 protein, CDR3 DNA. D genes are given only for firm matches. The size of a clone is reported for some rows only, either as once, few or many, or as a class for expanded clones.

v_call: TRBV12-3/TRBV12-4
j_call: TRBJ2-6
d_call: TRBD1
clone_size: few
cdr3_aa: CASSGGLRSSSGANVLTF
cdr3_nt: TGTGCCTCCTCAGGGGGCCTGCGGTCGTCCTCTGGGGCCAACGTCCTGACTTTC

v_call: TRBV27
j_call: TRBJ1-2
d_call: NA
clone_size: NA
cdr3_aa: CASSTRTAAHPYGYTF
cdr3_nt: TGTGCCAGCAGTACACGGACAGCCGCGCACCCCTATGGCTACACCTTC

v_call: TRBV5-5
j_call: TRBJ2-2
d_call: TRBD1
clone_size: NA
cdr3_aa: CASSLTTGITGELFF
cdr3_nt: TGTGCCAGCAGCTTAACGACAGGGATTACCGGGGAGCTGTTTTTT

v_call: TRBV28
j_call: TRBJ2-7
d_call: NA
clone_size: few
cdr3_aa: CATQGLYEQYF
cdr3_nt: TGTGCCACCCAGGGCCTATACGAGCAGTACTTC

v_call: TRBV7-9
j_call: TRBJ1-3
d_call: NA
clone_size: NA
cdr3_aa: CASSLAQGLLSGNTIYF
cdr3_nt: TGTGCCAGCAGCTTAGCGCAGGGACTTCTCTCTGGAAACACCATATATTTT

v_call: TRBV29-1
j_call: TRBJ1-1
d_call: NA
clone_size: NA
cdr3_aa: CSVDRTNTEAFF
cdr3_nt: TGCAGCGTCGACAGGACGAACACTGAAGCTTTCTTT

v_call: TRBV7-9
j_call: TRBJ2-3
d_call: TRBD1
clone_size: NA
cdr3_aa: CASSSRERGLKANTQYF
cdr3_nt: TGTGCCAGCAGCTCCCGCGAAAGGGGGCTAAAGGCTAATACGCAGTATTTT

v_call: TRBV5-1
j_call: TRBJ1-3
d_call: NA
clone_size: NA
cdr3_aa: CASSLDGVSGNTIYF
cdr3_nt: TGCGCCAGCAGCTTGGACGGAGTCTCTGGAAACACCATATATTTT

v_call: TRBV7-9
j_call: TRBJ1-2
d_call: NA
clone_size: many
cdr3_aa: CASSLSWTAYGYTF
cdr3_nt: TGTGCCAGCAGCTTGTCTTGGACAGCCTATGGCTACACCTTC

v_call: TRBV20-1
j_call: TRBJ2-5
d_call: NA
clone_size: few
cdr3_aa: CSASRARRETQYF
cdr3_nt: TGCAGTGCTTCCCGGGCCCGCCGGGAGACCCAGTACTTC

v_call: TRBV28
j_call: TRBJ2-5
d_call: TRBD2
clone_size: few
cdr3_aa: CASTLTTTSGRASQYF
cdr3_nt: TGTGCCAGCACCTTGACTACGACTAGCGGGAGGGCCAGTCAGTACTTC

v_call: TRBV6-5
j_call: TRBJ1-1
d_call: NA
clone_size: NA
cdr3_aa: CASKSVGMSNTEAFF
cdr3_nt: TGTGCCAGCAAATCAGTAGGGATGAGCAATACTGAAGCTTTCTTT

v_call: TRBV6-1
j_call: TRBJ2-2
d_call: NA
clone_size: NA
cdr3_aa: CASSDSGNTGELFF
cdr3_nt: TGTGCCAGCAGTGACTCAGGGAACACCGGGGAGCTGTTTTTT

v_call: TRBV5-1
j_call: TRBJ1-6
d_call: NA
clone_size: NA
cdr3_aa: CASSLVSGALSPLHF
cdr3_nt: TGCGCCAGCAGCTTGGTGTCGGGCGCTCTTTCACCCCTCCACTTT

v_call: TRBV7-2
j_call: TRBJ2-1
d_call: NA
clone_size: NA
cdr3_aa: CASSLAKNNEQFF
cdr3_nt: TGTGCCAGCAGCTTGGCCAAGAACAATGAGCAGTTCTTC

v_call: TRBV14
j_call: TRBJ1-4
d_call: NA
clone_size: NA
cdr3_aa: CASSQGTEKLFF
cdr3_nt: TGTGCCAGCAGCCAGGGTACGGAAAAACTGTTTTTT

v_call: TRBV7-9
j_call: TRBJ2-3
d_call: NA
clone_size: once
cdr3_aa: CASSMGRSTDTQYF
cdr3_nt: TGTGCCAGCAGCATGGGACGGAGCACAGATACGCAGTATTTT

v_call: TRBV14
j_call: TRBJ2-7
d_call: NA
clone_size: NA
cdr3_aa: CASSRLGLFLGEQYF
cdr3_nt: TGTGCCAGCAGCCGCTTGGGACTTTTCCTAGGCGAGCAGTACTTC

v_call: TRBV6-5
j_call: TRBJ2-1
d_call: NA
clone_size: few
cdr3_aa: CASRRRGRF
cdr3_nt: TGTGCCAGCAGACGCCGGGGCCGATTC

v_call: TRBV12-3/TRBV12-4
j_call: TRBJ2-7
d_call: NA
clone_size: NA
cdr3_aa: CASSSSTRPREQYF
cdr3_nt: TGTGCCAGCAGTTCATCGACACGTCCTAGGGAGCAGTACTTC

v_call: TRBV29-1
j_call: TRBJ1-2
d_call: TRBD1
clone_size: few
cdr3_aa: CSARTGGDYGYTF
cdr3_nt: TGCAGCGCTCGGACAGGGGGCGACTATGGCTACACCTTC

v_call: TRBV19
j_call: TRBJ2-3
d_call: TRBD2
clone_size: NA
cdr3_aa: CASSTRTSGGPDTQYF
cdr3_nt: TGTGCCAGTAGTACTAGGACTAGCGGGGGCCCAGATACGCAGTATTTT

v_call: TRBV20-1
j_call: TRBJ2-7
d_call: NA
clone_size: many
cdr3_aa: CSAYTAGSYEQYF
cdr3_nt: TGCAGTGCCTACACAGCCGGCTCCTACGAGCAGTACTTC

v_call: TRBV28
j_call: TRBJ2-4
d_call: NA
clone_size: NA
cdr3_aa: CATRFGRTKNIQYF
cdr3_nt: TGTGCCACCCGTTTTGGTCGGACCAAAAACATTCAGTACTTC

v_call: TRBV12-3/TRBV12-4
j_call: TRBJ2-6
d_call: NA
clone_size: few
cdr3_aa: CASITQGAGANVLTF
cdr3_nt: TGTGCCAGCATCACTCAGGGTGCTGGGGCCAACGTCCTGACTTTC

v_call: TRBV29-1
j_call: TRBJ1-1
d_call: TRBD1
clone_size: NA
cdr3_aa: CSVYAPGTGDKLPHNTEAFF
cdr3_nt: TGCAGCGTTTATGCACCCGGGACAGGGGATAAGCTCCCCCACAACACTGAAGCTTTCTTT

v_call: TRBV20-1
j_call: TRBJ2-7
d_call: TRBD1
clone_size: few
cdr3_aa: CSARDVRTGTYEQYF
cdr3_nt: TGCAGTGCTAGAGATGTTAGGACAGGTACCTACGAGCAGTACTTC

v_call: TRBV4-3
j_call: TRBJ2-1
d_call: NA
clone_size: NA
cdr3_aa: CASSQEVRGRYNEQFF
cdr3_nt: TGCGCCAGCAGCCAAGAAGTACGGGGCCGTTACAATGAGCAGTTCTTC

v_call: TRBV19
j_call: TRBJ1-2
d_call: NA
clone_size: NA
cdr3_aa: CASSIAGRTNYGYTF
cdr3_nt: TGTGCCAGTAGTATAGCGGGGAGAACTAACTATGGCTACACCTTC

v_call: TRBV5-1
j_call: TRBJ2-5
d_call: NA
clone_size: NA
cdr3_aa: CASSLGGLYQETQYF
cdr3_nt: TGCGCCAGCAGCTTGGGGGGACTGTACCAAGAGACCCAGTACTTC

v_call: TRBV11-1
j_call: TRBJ1-1
d_call: NA
clone_size: few
cdr3_aa: CASSLGGYVEAFF
cdr3_nt: TGTGCCAGCAGCTTAGGGGGATATGTTGAAGCTTTCTTT

v_call: TRBV5-4
j_call: TRBJ2-5
d_call: NA
clone_size: many
cdr3_aa: CASSRDTGQETQYF
cdr3_nt: TGTGCCAGCAGTCGCGACACAGGTCAAGAGACCCAGTACTTC

v_call: TRBV20-1
j_call: TRBJ2-2
d_call: NA
clone_size: many
cdr3_aa: CSARMASAGTGELFF
cdr3_nt: TGCAGTGCTAGAATGGCTAGCGCGGGCACCGGGGAGCTGTTTTTT

v_call: TRBV29-1
j_call: TRBJ1-1
d_call: NA
clone_size: few
cdr3_aa: CSALGQLNTEAFF
cdr3_nt: TGCAGCGCCCTGGGACAACTGAACACTGAAGCTTTCTTT

v_call: TRBV6-5
j_call: TRBJ1-2
d_call: NA
clone_size: few
cdr3_aa: CASSLGHGGGYTF
cdr3_nt: TGTGCCAGCAGTTTGGGACACGGTGGAGGCTACACCTTC

v_call: TRBV5-4
j_call: TRBJ1-4
d_call: NA
clone_size: NA
cdr3_aa: CASRTDSTEKLFF
cdr3_nt: TGTGCCAGCAGAACCGACAGCACAGAAAAACTGTTTTTT

v_call: TRBV5-1
j_call: TRBJ2-7
d_call: TRBD1
clone_size: NA
cdr3_aa: CASTSTGGPYEQYF
cdr3_nt: TGCGCCAGCACATCGACAGGGGGACCCTACGAGCAGTACTTC

v_call: TRBV6-2/TRBV6-3
j_call: TRBJ2-1
d_call: TRBD2
clone_size: few
cdr3_aa: CASSSERESRVYNEQFF
cdr3_nt: TGTGCCAGCAGTTCCGAGCGGGAGTCAAGGGTTTACAATGAGCAGTTCTTC

v_call: TRBV29-1
j_call: TRBJ2-5
d_call: TRBD1
clone_size: NA
cdr3_aa: CSVVRQGTQETQYF
cdr3_nt: TGCAGCGTCGTAAGACAGGGGACACAAGAGACCCAGTACTTC

v_call: TRBV6-2/TRBV6-3
j_call: TRBJ2-4
d_call: NA
clone_size: NA
cdr3_aa: CASSPLWLAGRDKNIQYF
cdr3_nt: TGTGCCAGCAGTCCTCTTTGGTTGGCGGGCCGGGACAAAAACATTCAGTACTTC

v_call: TRBV12-3/TRBV12-4
j_call: TRBJ1-1
d_call: NA
clone_size: NA
cdr3_aa: CASSFGHENTEAFF
cdr3_nt: TGTGCCAGCAGTTTCGGACACGAGAACACTGAAGCTTTCTTT

v_call: TRBV9
j_call: TRBJ2-7
d_call: NA
clone_size: NA
cdr3_aa: CASSVGVNSYEQYF
cdr3_nt: TGTGCCAGCAGCGTAGGGGTCAATTCCTACGAGCAGTACTTC

v_call: TRBV20-1
j_call: TRBJ1-1
d_call: NA
clone_size: NA
cdr3_aa: CSAPRVGGNTEAFF
cdr3_nt: TGCAGTGCCCCTCGAGTGGGGGGGAACACTGAAGCTTTCTTT

v_call: TRBV7-2
j_call: TRBJ2-1
d_call: NA
clone_size: once
cdr3_aa: CASSSRRGRERFF
cdr3_nt: TGTGCCAGCAGCTCCCGAAGGGGGAGGGAGCGGTTCTTC

v_call: TRBV10-3
j_call: TRBJ1-5
d_call: TRBD1
clone_size: few
cdr3_aa: CAITDRANQPQHF
cdr3_nt: TGTGCCATCACCGACAGGGCCAATCAGCCCCAGCATTTT

v_call: TRBV27
j_call: TRBJ2-3
d_call: NA
clone_size: NA
cdr3_aa: CASTAGWGRTDTQYF
cdr3_nt: TGTGCCAGCACCGCGGGGTGGGGGCGCACAGATACGCAGTATTTT

v_call: TRBV5-6
j_call: TRBJ1-1
d_call: NA
clone_size: few
cdr3_aa: CASSFFSESSNTEAFF
cdr3_nt: TGTGCCAGCAGCTTTTTCTCAGAGAGTAGTAACACTGAAGCTTTCTTT

v_call: TRBV4-3
j_call: TRBJ2-6
d_call: TRBD1
clone_size: many
cdr3_aa: CASSVQGSGANVLTF
cdr3_nt: TGCGCCAGCAGCGTACAGGGGTCTGGGGCCAACGTCCTGACTTTC

v_call: TRBV7-2
j_call: TRBJ2-5
d_call: TRBD1
clone_size: few
cdr3_aa: CASSPQGSQETQYF
cdr3_nt: TGTGCCAGCAGCCCACAGGGGTCCCAAGAGACCCAGTACTTC

v_call: TRBV29-1
j_call: TRBJ1-2
d_call: NA
clone_size: few
cdr3_aa: CSVAVGLGYTF
cdr3_nt: TGCAGCGTTGCGGTGGGGCTTGGCTACACCTTC

v_call: TRBV2
j_call: TRBJ2-5
d_call: TRBD2
clone_size: once
cdr3_aa: CASTRGLGEETQYF
cdr3_nt: TGTGCCAGCACCCGTGGACTAGGCGAAGAGACCCAGTACTTC